This T cell receptor beta chain is drawn from a study of T cell repertoires in cytomegalovirus infection. Study as a whole: CMV epitopes, recently identified HLA-C-restricted and well-studied HLA-B-restricted, were used. From public TCR beta signatures came an indication of both CMV infection and matching HLA type.

Findings and limits, study-wide: Public TCR beta family frequency separated CMV-and-HLA carriers, including in an independent cohort. Clonotypes of TCR beta that were HLA-C-restricted and CMV-specific dominated the ex vivo response.

Each CDR3 protein is one row after TCRdb ran MiXCR on the reads. The repertoire includes under 350,000 distinct CDR3 sequences, about 20% of them detected once, and about 21% sits in the top ten. Notes on this clonotype: Antigen unknown.

The germline V gene encodes CDR1 MDHEN and CDR2 SYDVKM. The V gene lost 6 bases and the J gene lost 0 bases, with 5 bases spanning the gap. The CDR3 is 12 residues long. The chain joins TRBV28 to TRBJ2-5; no clear D. The source was cultured PBMCs, collected from culture after CMV antigen stimulation. The TCR originated in a human donor in good health (CMV status not recorded). Some clones in this sample may be carry-over from other donors' samples. The CDR3 protein is CASSRNQETQYF. DNA for the CDR3: TGTGCCAGCAGCAGGAACCAAGAGACCCAGTACTTC.